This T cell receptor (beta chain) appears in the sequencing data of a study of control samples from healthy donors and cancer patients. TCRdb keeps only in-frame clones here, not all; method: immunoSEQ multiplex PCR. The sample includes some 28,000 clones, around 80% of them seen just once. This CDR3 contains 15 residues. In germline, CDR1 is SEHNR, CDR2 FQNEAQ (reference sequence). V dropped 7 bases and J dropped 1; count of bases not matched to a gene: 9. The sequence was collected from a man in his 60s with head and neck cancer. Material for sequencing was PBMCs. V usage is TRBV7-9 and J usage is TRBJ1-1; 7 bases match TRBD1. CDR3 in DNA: TGTGCCAGCACCAGAACGGGACAGAAGAACACTGAAGCTTTCTTT. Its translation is CASTRTGQKNTEAFF. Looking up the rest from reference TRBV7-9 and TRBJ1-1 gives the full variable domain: DTGVSQNPRHKITKRGQNVTFRCDPISEHNRLYWYRQTLGQGPEFLTYFQNEAQLEKSRLLSDRFSAERPKGSFSTLEIQRTEQGDSAMYLCASTRTGQKNTEAFFGQGTRLTVV.